This T cell receptor (beta chain) was profiled in a study of T cells expressing NK-cell markers. TCRdb derives one entry per CDR3 protein from the 5' RACE reads, leaving out DNA. Its table lists a few hundred thousand distinct CDR3 sequences. As regards this clonotype: Its antigen remains unidentified.

Germline V CDR1 and CDR2: SGHRS, YFSETQ. The CDR3 sequence is 16 residues long. Study-level results: There remained a lack of clarity about HCMV specificity of expanded NKG2C+ T cell clones. Researchers report these clonotypes also headed the CD3+CD56-NKG2C+ fraction in a handful of donors. Each of a handful of donors carried dominant NKG2C+ clonotypes accounting for roughly 1.0-7.5% of CD8+ T cells.

This chain connects TRBV5-1 to TRBJ2-1. The sequenced sample consisted of blood T cells: a sorted CD56 or NKG2C T cell subset, CD4+ or CD8+ T cells, or bulk PBMC T cells (not recorded which). This sequence originates from a man aged 18 to 29 in good health. CDR3 sequence: CASSLQNRVPYNEQFF. Full variable domain (missing parts from reference TRBV5-1 and TRBJ2-1): KAGVTQTPRYLIKTRGQQVTLSCSPISGHRSVSWYQQTPGQGLQFLFEYFSETQRNKGNFPGRFSGRQFSNSRSEMNVSTLELGDSALYLCASSLQNRVPYNEQFFGPGTRLTVL.